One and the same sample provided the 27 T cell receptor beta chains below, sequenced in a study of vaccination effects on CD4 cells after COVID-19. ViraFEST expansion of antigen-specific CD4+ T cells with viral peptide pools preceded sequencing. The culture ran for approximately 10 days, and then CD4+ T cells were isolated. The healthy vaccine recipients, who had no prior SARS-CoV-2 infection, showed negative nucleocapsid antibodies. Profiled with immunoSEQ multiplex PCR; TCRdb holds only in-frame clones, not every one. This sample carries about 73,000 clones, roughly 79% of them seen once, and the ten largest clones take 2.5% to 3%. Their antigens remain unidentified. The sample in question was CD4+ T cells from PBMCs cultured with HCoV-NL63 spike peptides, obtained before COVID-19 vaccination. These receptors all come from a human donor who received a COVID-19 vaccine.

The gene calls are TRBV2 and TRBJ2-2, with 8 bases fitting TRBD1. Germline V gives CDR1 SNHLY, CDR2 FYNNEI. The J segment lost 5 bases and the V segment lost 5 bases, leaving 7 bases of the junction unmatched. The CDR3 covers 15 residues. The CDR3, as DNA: TGTGCCAGCAGTCAAACAGGGGGAGGAACCGGGGAGCTGTTTTTT. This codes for CASSQTGGGTGELFF.

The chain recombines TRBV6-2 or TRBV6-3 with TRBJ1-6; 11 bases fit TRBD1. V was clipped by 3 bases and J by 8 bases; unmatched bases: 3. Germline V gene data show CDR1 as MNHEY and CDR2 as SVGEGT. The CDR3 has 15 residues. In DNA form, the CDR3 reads TGTGCCAGCAGTTATCTGGGACAGGGGGATTCACCCCTCCACTTT. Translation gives CASSYLGQGDSPLHF.

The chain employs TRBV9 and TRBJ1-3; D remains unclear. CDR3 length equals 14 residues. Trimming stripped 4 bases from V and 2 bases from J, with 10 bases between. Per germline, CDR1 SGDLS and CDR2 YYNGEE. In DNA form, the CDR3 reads TGTGCCAGCAGCCCCCAAATGGCTGGAAACACCATATATTTT. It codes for CASSPQMAGNTIYF.

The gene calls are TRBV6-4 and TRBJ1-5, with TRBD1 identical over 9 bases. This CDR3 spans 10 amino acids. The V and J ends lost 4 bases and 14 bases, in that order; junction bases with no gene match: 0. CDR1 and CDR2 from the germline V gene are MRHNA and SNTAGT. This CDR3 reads CASSGTGEHF. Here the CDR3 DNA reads TGTGCCAGCAGTGGGACAGGGGAGCATTTT.

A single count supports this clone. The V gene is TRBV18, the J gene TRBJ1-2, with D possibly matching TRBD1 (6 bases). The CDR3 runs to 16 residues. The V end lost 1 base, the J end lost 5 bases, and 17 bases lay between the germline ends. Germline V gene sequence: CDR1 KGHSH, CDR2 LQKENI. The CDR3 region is CASSPQRGRGDYGYTF. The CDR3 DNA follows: TGTGCCAGCTCACCACAACGGGGGCGCGGGGATTATGGCTACACCTTC.

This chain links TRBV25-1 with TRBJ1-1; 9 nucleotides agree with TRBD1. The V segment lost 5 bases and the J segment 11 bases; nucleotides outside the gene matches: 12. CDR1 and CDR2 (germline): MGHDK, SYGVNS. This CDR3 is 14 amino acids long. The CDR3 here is CASSQLPGQGGAFF. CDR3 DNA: TGTGCCAGCAGTCAACTACCGGGACAGGGAGGCGCTTTCTTT.

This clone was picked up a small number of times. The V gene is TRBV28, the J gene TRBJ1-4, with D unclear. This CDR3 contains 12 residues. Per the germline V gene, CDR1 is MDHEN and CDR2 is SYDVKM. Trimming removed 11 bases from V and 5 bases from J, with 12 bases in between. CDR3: CASQSSNEKLFF. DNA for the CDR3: TGTGCCTCCCAGTCATCGAATGAAAAACTGTTTTTT.

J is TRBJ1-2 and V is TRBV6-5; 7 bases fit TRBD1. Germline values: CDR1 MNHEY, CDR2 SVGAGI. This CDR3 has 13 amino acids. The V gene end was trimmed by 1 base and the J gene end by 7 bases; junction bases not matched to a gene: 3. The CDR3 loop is CASSYYAGGGYTF. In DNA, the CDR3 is TGTGCCAGCAGTTACTATGCAGGGGGTGGCTACACCTTC.

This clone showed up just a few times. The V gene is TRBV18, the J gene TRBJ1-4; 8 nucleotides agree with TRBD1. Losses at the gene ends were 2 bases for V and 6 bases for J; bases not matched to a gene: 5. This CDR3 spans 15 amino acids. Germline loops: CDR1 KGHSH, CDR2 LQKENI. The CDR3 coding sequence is TGTGCCAGCTCACCATTAGGACAGGGTGATGAAAAACTGTTTTTT. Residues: CASSPLGQGDEKLFF.

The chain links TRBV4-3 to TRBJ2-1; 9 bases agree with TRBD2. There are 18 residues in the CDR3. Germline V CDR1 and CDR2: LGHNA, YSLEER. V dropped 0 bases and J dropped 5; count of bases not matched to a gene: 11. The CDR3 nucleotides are TGCGCCAGCAGCCAAGAAGATTGGGCGGGGGGGCCTCACAATGAGCAGTTCTTC. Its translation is CASSQEDWAGGPHNEQFF.

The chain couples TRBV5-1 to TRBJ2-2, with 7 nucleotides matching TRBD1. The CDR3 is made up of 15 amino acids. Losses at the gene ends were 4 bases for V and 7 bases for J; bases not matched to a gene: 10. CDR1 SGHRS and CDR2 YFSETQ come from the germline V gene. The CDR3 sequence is CASSHLTGYGGELFF. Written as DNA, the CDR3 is TGCGCCAGCAGCCACTTGACAGGGTACGGCGGGGAGCTGTTTTTT.

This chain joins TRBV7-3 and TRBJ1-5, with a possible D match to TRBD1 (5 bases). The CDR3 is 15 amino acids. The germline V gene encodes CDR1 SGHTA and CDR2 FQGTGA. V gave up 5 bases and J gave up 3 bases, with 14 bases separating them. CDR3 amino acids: CASSARRGPNQPQHF. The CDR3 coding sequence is TGTGCCAGCAGCGCCAGGCGGGGACCCAATCAGCCCCAGCATTTT.

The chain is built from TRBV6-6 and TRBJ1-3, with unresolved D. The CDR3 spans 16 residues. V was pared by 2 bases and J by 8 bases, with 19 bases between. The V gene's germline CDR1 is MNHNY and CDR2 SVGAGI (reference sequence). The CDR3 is CASSYPPTLNEDTIYF. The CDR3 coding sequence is TGTGCCAGCAGTTACCCCCCGACTCTAAATGAGGACACCATATATTTT.

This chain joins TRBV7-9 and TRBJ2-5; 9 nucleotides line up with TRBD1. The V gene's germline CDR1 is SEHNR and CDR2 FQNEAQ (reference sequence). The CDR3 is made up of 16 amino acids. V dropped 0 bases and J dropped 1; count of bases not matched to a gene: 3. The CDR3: CASSLATGGGQETQYF. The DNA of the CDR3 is TGTGCCAGCAGCTTAGCGACAGGGGGTGGCCAAGAGACCCAGTACTTC.

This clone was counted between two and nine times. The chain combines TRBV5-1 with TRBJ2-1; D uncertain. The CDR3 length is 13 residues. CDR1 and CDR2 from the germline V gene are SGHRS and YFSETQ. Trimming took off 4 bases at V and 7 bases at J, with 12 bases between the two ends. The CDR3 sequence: CASSISWGNEQFF. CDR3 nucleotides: TGCGCCAGCAGCATTAGCTGGGGAAATGAGCAGTTCTTC.

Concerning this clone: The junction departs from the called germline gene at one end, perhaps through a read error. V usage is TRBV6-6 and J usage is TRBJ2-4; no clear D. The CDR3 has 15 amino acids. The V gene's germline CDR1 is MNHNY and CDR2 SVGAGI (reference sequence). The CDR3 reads CATSYDLLAKNIQYF. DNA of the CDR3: TGTGCCACCAGTTACGATCTTTTAGCCAAAAACATTCAGTACTTC.

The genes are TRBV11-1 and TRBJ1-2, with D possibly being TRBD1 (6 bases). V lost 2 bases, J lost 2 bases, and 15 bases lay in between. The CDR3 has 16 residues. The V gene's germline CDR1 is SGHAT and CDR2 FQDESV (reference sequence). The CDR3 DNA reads TGTGCCAGCAGCTTACTTCCGGGACACCTGAACTATGGCTACACCTTC. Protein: CASSLLPGHLNYGYTF.

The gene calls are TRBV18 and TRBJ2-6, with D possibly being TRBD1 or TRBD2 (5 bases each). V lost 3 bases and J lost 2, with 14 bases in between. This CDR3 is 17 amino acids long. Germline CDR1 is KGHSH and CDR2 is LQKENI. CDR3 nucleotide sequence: TGTGCCAGCTCACCGACGAGGGGAACTCCTGGGGCCAACGTCCTGACTTTC. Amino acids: CASSPTRGTPGANVLTF.

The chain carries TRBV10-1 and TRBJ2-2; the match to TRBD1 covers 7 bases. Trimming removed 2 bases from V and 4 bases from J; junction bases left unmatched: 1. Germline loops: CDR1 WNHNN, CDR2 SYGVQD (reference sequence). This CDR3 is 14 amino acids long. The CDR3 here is CASSETGATGELFF. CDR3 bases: TGCGCCAGCAGTGAGACAGGGGCCACCGGGGAGCTGTTTTTT.

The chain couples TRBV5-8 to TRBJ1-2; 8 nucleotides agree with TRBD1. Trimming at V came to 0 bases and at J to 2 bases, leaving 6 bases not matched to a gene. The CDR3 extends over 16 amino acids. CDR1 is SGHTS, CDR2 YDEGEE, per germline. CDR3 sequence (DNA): TGTGCCAGCAGCTTGGATGAAGACAGGGGAAACTATGGCTACACCTTC. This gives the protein CASSLDEDRGNYGYTF. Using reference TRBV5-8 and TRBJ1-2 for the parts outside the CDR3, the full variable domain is EAGVTQSPTHLIKTRGQQATLRCSPISGHTSVYWYQQALGLGLQFLLWYDEGEERNRGNFPPRFSGRQFPNYSSELNVNALELEDSALYLCASSLDEDRGNYGYTFGSGTRLTVV.

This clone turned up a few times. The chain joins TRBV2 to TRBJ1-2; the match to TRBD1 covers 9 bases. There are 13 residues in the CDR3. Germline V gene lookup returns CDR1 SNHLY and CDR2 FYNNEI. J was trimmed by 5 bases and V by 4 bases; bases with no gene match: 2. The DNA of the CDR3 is TGTGCCAGCAGTGGACAGGGGGAGTATGGCTACACCTTC. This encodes CASSGQGEYGYTF.

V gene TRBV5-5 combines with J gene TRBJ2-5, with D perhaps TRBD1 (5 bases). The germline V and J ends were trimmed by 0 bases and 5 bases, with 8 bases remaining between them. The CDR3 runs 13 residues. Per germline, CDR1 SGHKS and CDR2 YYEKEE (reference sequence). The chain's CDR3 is CASSLGGRETQYF. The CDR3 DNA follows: TGTGCCAGCAGCTTGGGGGGCAGGGAGACCCAGTACTTC.

CDR3 in amino acids: CASSITTGAYNEKLFF. The CDR3 DNA sequence: TGTGCCAGTAGTATAACAACAGGTGCCTATAATGAAAAACTGTTTTTT. V usage is TRBV19 and J usage is TRBJ1-4; D perhaps matches TRBD1 (5 bases). Trimming took 2 bases from V and 4 from J, leaving 14 bases between them. The CDR3 loop spans 16 amino acids. CDR1 and CDR2 (germline): LNHDA, SQIVND (reference sequence). The full variable domain, with the rest looked up from reference TRBV19 and TRBJ1-4, is DGGITQSPKYLFRKEGQNVTLSCEQNLNHDAMYWYRQDPGQGLRLIYYSQIVNDFQKGDIAEGYSVSREKKESFPLTVTSAQKNPTAFYLCASSITTGAYNEKLFFGSGTQLSVL.

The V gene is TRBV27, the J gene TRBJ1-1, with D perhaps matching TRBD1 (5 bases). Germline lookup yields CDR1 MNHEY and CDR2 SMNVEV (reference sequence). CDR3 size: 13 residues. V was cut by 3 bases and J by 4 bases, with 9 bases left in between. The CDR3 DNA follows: TGTGCCAGCAGTTTCGGGGGACGCACTGAAGCTTTCTTT. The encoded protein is CASSFGGRTEAFF.

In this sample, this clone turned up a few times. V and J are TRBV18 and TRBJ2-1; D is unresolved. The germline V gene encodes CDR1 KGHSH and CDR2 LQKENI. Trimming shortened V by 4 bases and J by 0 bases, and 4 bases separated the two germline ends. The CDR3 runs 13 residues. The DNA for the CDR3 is TGTGCCAGCTCACTCTCCTCCTACAATGAGCAGTTCTTC. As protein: CASSLSSYNEQFF. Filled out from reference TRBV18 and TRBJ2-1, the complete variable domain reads NAGVMQNPRHLVRRRGQEARLRCSPMKGHSHVYWYRQLPEEGLKFMVYLQKENIIDESGMPKERFSAEFPKEGPSILRIQQVVRGDSAAYFCASSLSSYNEQFFGPGTRLTVL.

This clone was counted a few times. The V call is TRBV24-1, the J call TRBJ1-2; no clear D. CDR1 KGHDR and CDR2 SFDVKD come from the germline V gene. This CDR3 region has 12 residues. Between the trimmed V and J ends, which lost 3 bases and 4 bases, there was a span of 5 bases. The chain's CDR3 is CATSDPRYGYTF. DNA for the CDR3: TGTGCCACCAGTGATCCCCGCTATGGCTACACCTTC.

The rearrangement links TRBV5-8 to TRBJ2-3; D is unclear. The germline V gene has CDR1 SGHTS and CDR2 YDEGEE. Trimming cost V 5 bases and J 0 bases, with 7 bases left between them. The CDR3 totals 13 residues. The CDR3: CASRLSSTDTQYF. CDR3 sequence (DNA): TGTGCCAGCAGACTTTCTAGCACAGATACGCAGTATTTT.